This entry lists 8 T cell receptor beta chains sequenced from one sample in a study of blood T cell repertoires in COVID-19. Data came from immunoSEQ multiplex PCR; TCRdb stores just in-frame clones and leaves some out. The repertoire has fewer than 300,000 clones, around 90% of them found once; the top ten carry 1% to 1.3%. The specimen was PBMCs or T cells enriched from blood (not recorded which). All receptors derive from a woman younger than 45 who had recovered from COVID-19.

The count of this clone is one. The chain combines TRBV5-6 with TRBJ2-1; 11 positions agree with TRBD2. With 0 bases clipped from V and 7 bases from J, the junction kept 9 bases outside the gene matches. This CDR3 has 17 residues. Germline CDR1 is SGHDT and CDR2 is YYEEEE. The CDR3 protein is CASSLVLTSGSPNEQFF. The CDR3 nucleotides read TGTGCCAGCAGCTTGGTCCTAACTAGCGGGAGTCCAAATGAGCAGTTCTTC.

Of note for this clone: One end of the junction varies from germline; a read error may be responsible. V usage is TRBV7-7 and J usage is TRBJ2-7; 7 nucleotides match TRBD2. Germline assignment: CDR1 SSHAT and CDR2 FNYEAQ (reference sequence). CDR3 length equals 17 residues. The CDR3 reads CASSPSPGSGKSYEQYF. CDR3 DNA sequence: TGTGCTAGCAGCCCAAGCCCCGGCAGCGGGAAATCCTACGAGCAGTACTTC.

The rearrangement uses TRBV28 and TRBJ2-1, with D unresolved. Germline assignment: CDR1 MDHEN and CDR2 SYDVKM. The CDR3 consists of 12 residues. V gave up 3 bases and J gave up 6 bases, with 6 bases separating them. The CDR3 loop is CASSFFSNEQFF. CDR3 nucleotide sequence: TGTGCCAGCAGTTTCTTCAGCAATGAGCAGTTCTTC.

The chain couples TRBV7-8 to TRBJ1-2, with 9 nucleotides matching TRBD1. Trimming removed 3 bases from V and 4 bases from J; junction bases left unmatched: 3. Germline CDR1 and CDR2: SGHVS and FQNEAQ. The CDR3 totals 14 residues. DNA for the CDR3: TGTGCCAGCAGCTTGCAGACAGGGGGCTATGGCTACACCTTC. Translation gives CASSLQTGGYGYTF.

This sequence joins TRBV11-2 and TRBJ2-5; tentatively, D is TRBD1 (6 bases). CDR3 length: 19 residues. Germline loops: CDR1 SGHAT, CDR2 FQNNGV. V lost 4 bases and J 3 bases, leaving 27 bases between the germline ends. CDR3 bases: TGTGCCAGCAGCTCCTCCAGAACAGGGCTCTGGCTCGGGAAAGAGACCCAGTACTTC. Protein sequence: CASSSSRTGLWLGKETQYF.

The chain recombines TRBV4-3 with TRBJ2-3, with a tentative D call TRBD1 (5 bases). V was pared by 0 bases and J by 6 bases, with 19 bases between. Germline V CDR1 and CDR2: LGHNA, YSLEER. The CDR3 is 17 residues long. The CDR3 protein is CASSQDWARDGLDTQYF. The DNA of the CDR3 is TGCGCCAGCAGCCAAGATTGGGCCAGGGATGGTTTGGATACGCAGTATTTT.

V gene TRBV7-8 combines with J gene TRBJ2-2; 7 bases line up with TRBD1. V gave up 6 bases and J gave up 7 bases; unmatched junction bases: 8. There are 14 residues in the CDR3. Germline V gene lookup returns CDR1 SGHVS and CDR2 FQNEAQ. The CDR3 loop reads CASRQDRDHGELFF. As DNA, the CDR3 is TGTGCCAGCAGACAAGACAGGGATCACGGGGAGCTGTTTTTT.

The chain is built from TRBV6-5 and TRBJ2-7, with a possible D match to TRBD1 (5 bases). The V gene lost 2 bases and the J gene lost 3 bases, with 11 bases spanning the gap. Germline V gene sequence: CDR1 MNHEY, CDR2 SVGAGI. The CDR3 contains 14 residues. CDR3 nucleotides: TGTGCCAGCAGTTACCGGCGAGGACACTACGAGCAGTACTTC. Residues: CASSYRRGHYEQYF.